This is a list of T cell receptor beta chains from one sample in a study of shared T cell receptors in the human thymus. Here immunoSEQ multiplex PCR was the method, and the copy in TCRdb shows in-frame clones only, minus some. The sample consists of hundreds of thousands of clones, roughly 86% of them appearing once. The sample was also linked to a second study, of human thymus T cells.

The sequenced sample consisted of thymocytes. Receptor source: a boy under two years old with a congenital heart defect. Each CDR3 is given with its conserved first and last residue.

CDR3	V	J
CASSGSGGTGNTIYF	TRBV25-1	TRBJ1-3
CASKRNDRFLNTEAFF	TRBV6-6	TRBJ1-1
CASSLSFVGRAGFVHEQYF	TRBV28	TRBJ2-7
CASSREAVGPRDRGFCEQYF	TRBV4-3	TRBJ2-7
CASSLEGPYNEQFF	TRBV28	TRBJ2-1
CASSQDTGRVPYNEQFF	TRBV4-1	TRBJ2-1
CASSVRWNTEAFF	TRBV9	TRBJ1-1
CASSPPGAGGTDTQYF	TRBV7-2	TRBJ2-3
CASSFDRGRSSPLHF	TRBV7-2	TRBJ1-6
CATSGGLAGVTGELFF	TRBV15	TRBJ2-2
CAISAGELNNEQFF	TRBV6-1	TRBJ2-1
CASALPAGWVTGELFF	TRBV9	TRBJ2-2
CASSYRTSGNYNEQFF	TRBV7-9	TRBJ2-1
CASSVRGQNTEAFF	TRBV9	TRBJ1-1
CASSPAERLDLAKNIQYF	TRBV18	TRBJ2-4
CASSQDLTDRVQETQYF	TRBV4-3	TRBJ2-5
CASSPGTGDYEQYF	TRBV4-3	TRBJ2-7
CSAKGGGGYTF	TRBV20-1	TRBJ1-2
CASSQGLRGALVNTGELFF	TRBV4-3	TRBJ2-2
CASSPRTSGRIGEQFF	TRBV28	TRBJ2-1
CASSPRTGRFYGYTF	TRBV27	TRBJ1-2
CASRLKREGPYEQYF	TRBV28	TRBJ2-7
CASSDKRDTEAFF	TRBV7-9	TRBJ1-1
CATTREGGIDTQYF	TRBV15	TRBJ2-3
CASSFYLLAGETGELFF	TRBV5-1	TRBJ2-2
CATSRDRYDRGLRDEQFF	TRBV15	TRBJ2-1
CASSWDRAGANVLTF	TRBV5-1	TRBJ2-6
CASSPGTGAFQPQHF	TRBV6-5	TRBJ1-5
CASRGLRTGRVLPYEQYF	TRBV2	TRBJ2-7
CASSVFRIGRRNEQFF	TRBV9	TRBJ2-1